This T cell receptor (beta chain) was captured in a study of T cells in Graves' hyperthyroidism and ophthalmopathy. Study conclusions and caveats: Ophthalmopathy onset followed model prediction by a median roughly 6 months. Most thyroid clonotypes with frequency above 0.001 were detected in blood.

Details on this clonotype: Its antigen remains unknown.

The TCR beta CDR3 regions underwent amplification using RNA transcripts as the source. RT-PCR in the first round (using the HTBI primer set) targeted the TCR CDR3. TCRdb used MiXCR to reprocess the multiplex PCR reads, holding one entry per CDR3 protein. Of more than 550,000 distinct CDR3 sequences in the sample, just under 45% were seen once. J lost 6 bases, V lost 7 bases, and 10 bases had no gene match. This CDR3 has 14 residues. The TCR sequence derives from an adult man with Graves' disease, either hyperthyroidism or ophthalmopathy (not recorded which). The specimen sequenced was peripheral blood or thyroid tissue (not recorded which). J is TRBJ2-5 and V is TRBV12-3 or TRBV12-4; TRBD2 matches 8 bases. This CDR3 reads CASNIRGGLKTQYF. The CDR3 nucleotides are TGTGCCAGCAACATTCGCGGGGGGTTGAAGACCCAGTACTTC.